Reported below is one T cell receptor (beta chain). Its binding antigen is unknown. No much larger clone exists at a distance of one base, and base qualities are not known. TCR beta CDR3 regions were amplified by multiplex PCR using the immunoSEQ immune profiling system, following the manufacturer's instructions. Sequencing was performed on an Illumina NextSeq system. For the original study's pipeline: Sequence data were processed on the immunoSEQ Analyzer platform, and clonality was computed as the square root of Simpson's index of productive rearrangements. Jensen-Shannon distance served as the measure of similarity in V and J usage, while OLGA was used to compute CDR3 generation probabilities. Shared CDR3 sequences were searched in the immuneACCESS database (August 2020) and in VDJdb (December 2020). Entries here come from immuneACCESS through TCRdb and include only in-frame sequences with V and J called. Some clones fail to appear in such tables; in the studies checked, an unresolved V gene covers under half of the shortfall, and the cause of the remainder is unknown. The DNA was the basis for D and trimming; V, J and clone size are from that table. The sample table shows 30,000 to 35,000 clones, and 95% to 98% are seen once. About 0.16% of the sample is in the top ten clones.

The data belong to a study of monozygotic twins with cystic fibrosis (dated by TCRdb to the early 2020s). Study-wide context: Barcoded libraries were made from around 3.2 micrograms of fragmented DNA using about 14 PCR cycles. Data for three of the twin pairs had previously been reported in another context. To assess genetic influence on V and J gene usage, the study compared TCR beta repertoires within and across 16 monozygotic twin pairs with cystic fibrosis. Made up mostly of children and adolescents, the cohort included ten female and six male twin pairs ranging in age from about 2.0 to 36.4 years, with a median of about 9 years. Twins were ranked among some 1,100 cohort participants for weight-for-height and FEVPerc (FEV1 disease centile) at the day of blood sampling. Overall results and qualifications from the work: Simpson clonality tended to be low (median roughly 0.009), which suggests a naive-dominated repertoire, although clonality was higher in the most severely affected patients. The cohort was small, and no association was found between shared CDR3 numbers and age, concordance or disease severity. V gene usage was most similar to the co-twin for 13 of 16 pairs, and J usage for 8 of 16 pairs, suggesting genetic constraints. Significantly higher nucleotide-identical clonotype sharing was observed within monozygotic CF twin pairs than between unrelated CF individuals (P = 0.000026, Mann-Whitney).

A distance of 20 bases separates the germline ends of V and J, which lose 5 bases and 6 bases respectively. According to the germline V gene, CDR1 reads MDHEN and CDR2 reads SYDVKM. CDR3 length: 15 amino acids, cysteine to phenylalanine. Only the CDR3 portion is preserved as DNA: 45 bases, with reading frame beginning at the first base. The twin pairs came from the European Cystic Fibrosis Twin and Sibling Study Cohort, a cohort that recruited patients from some 150 CF clinics across 14 European countries. Zygosity and CFTR genotype were verified in-house, and zygosity was tested by multiplex PCR of nine short tandem repeat loci. Peripheral blood was sampled from each twin, and clinical parameters were recorded on the day of blood sampling. Genomic DNA was isolated from peripheral blood cells with phenol/chloroform and kept in TE buffer at 4 degrees C.

This TCR derives from a girl between 2 and 10 years old with cystic fibrosis. The rearrangement joined TRBV28 to TRBJ2-7; the D element might be TRBD1 or TRBD2, as each aligns at 6 bases. Specimen: blood. The sequenced DNA is TGTGCCAGCAGTCGACAGAATTTGGGGGGCCTCGAGCAGTACTTC. This gives the protein CASSRQNLGGLEQYF.